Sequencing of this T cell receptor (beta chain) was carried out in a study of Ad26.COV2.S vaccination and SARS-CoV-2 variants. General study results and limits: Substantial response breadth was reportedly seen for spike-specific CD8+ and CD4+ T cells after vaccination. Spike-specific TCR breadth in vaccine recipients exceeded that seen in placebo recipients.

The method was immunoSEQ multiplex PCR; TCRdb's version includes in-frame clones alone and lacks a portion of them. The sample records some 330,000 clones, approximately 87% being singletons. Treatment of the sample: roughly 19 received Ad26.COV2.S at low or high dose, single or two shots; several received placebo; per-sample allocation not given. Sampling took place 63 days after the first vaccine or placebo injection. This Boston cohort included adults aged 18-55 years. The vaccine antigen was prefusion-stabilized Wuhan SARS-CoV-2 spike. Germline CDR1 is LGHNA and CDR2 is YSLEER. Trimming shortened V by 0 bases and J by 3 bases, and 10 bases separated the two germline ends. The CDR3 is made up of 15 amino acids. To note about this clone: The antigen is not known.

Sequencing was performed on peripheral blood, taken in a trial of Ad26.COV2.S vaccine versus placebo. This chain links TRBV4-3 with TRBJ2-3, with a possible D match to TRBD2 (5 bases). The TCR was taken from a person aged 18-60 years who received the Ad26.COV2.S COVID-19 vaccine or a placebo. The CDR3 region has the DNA TGCGCCAGCAGCCAAGATAGGACTCCTACAGATACGCAGTATTTT. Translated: CASSQDRTPTDTQYF.